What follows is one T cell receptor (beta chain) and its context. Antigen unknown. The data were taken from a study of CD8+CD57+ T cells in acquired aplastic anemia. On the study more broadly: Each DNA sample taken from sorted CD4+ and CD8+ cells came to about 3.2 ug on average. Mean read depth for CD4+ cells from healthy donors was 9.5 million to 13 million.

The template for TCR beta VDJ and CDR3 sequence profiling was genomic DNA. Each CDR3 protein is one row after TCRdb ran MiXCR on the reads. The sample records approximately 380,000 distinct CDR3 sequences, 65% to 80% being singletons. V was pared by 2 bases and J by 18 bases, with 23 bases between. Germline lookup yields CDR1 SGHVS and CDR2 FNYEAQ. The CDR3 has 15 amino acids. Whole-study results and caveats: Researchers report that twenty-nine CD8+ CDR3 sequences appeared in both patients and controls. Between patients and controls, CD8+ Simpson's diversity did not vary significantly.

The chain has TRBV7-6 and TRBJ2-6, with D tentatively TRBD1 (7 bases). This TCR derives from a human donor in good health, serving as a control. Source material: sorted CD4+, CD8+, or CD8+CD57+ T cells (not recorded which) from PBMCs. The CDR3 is CASSLSVTGRTGETF. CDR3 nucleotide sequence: TGTGCCAGCAGCTTAAGCGTGACAGGGAGGACCGGGGAGACTTTC. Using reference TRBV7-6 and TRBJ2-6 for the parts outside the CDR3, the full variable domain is GAGVSQSPRYKVTKRGQDVALRCDPISGHVSLYWYRQALGQGPEFLTYFNYEAQQDKSGLPNDRFSAERPEGSISTLTIQRTEQRDSAMYRCASSLSVTGRTGETFGAGSRLTVL.